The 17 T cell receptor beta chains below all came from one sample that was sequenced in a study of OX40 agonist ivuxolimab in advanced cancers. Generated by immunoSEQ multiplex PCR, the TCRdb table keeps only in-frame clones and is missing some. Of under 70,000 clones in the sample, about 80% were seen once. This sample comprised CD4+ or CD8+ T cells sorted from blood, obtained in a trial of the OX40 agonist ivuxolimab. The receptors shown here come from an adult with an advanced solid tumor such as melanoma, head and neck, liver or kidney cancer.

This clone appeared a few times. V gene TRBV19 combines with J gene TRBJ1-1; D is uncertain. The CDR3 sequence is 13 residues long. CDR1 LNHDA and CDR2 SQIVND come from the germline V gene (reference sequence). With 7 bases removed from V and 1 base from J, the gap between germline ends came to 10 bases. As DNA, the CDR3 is TGTGCCAGTAAACTTACAGAGAACACTGAAGCTTTCTTT. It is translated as CASKLTENTEAFF.

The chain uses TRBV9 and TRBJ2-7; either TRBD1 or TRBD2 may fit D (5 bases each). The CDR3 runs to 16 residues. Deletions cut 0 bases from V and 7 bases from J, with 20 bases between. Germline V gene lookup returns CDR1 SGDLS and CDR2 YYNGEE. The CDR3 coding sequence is TGTGCCAGCAGCGTAGACCAGGGTGCCAGACCGGGGGAGCAGTACTTC. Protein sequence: CASSVDQGARPGEQYF.

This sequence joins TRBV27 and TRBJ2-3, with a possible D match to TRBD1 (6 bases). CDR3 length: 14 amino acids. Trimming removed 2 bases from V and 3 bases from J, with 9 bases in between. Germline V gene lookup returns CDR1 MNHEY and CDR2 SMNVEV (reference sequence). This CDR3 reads CASSLRDTTDTQYF. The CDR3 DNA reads TGTGCCAGCAGTTTACGGGACACTACAGATACGCAGTATTTT.

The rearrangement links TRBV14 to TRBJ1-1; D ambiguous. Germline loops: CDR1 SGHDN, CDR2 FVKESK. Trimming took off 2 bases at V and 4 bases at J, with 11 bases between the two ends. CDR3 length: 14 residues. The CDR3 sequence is CASSQLGEGTEAFF. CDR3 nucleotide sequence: TGTGCCAGCAGCCAACTGGGCGAGGGCACTGAAGCTTTCTTT.

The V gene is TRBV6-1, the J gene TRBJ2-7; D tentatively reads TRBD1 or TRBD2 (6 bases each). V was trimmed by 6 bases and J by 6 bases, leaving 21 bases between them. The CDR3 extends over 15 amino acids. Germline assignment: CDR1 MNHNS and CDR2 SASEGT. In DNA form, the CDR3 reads TGTGCCAGCAGCGACGGGGGCGCCACCCCAGGCGAGCAGTACTTC. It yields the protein CASSDGGATPGEQYF.

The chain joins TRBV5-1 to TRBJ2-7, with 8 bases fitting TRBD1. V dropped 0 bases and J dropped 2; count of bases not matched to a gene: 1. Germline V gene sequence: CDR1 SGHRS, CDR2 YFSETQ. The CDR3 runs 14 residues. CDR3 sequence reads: CASSLEQGAYEQYF. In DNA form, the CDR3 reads TGCGCCAGCAGCTTGGAACAGGGGGCCTACGAGCAGTACTTC.

CDR3: CASSLASTGELFF. The CDR3 bases are TGCGCCAGCAGCTTGGCTTCCACCGGGGAGCTGTTTTTT. The rearrangement links TRBV5-1 to TRBJ2-2; D is uncertain. V lost 0 bases, J lost 4 bases, and 4 bases lay in between. The germline gives CDR1 SGHRS, CDR2 YFSETQ. The CDR3 is 13 residues long.

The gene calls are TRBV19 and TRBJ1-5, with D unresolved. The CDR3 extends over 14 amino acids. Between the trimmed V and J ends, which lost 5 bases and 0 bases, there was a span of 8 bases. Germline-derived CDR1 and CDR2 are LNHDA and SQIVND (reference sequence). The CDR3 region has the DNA TGTGCCAGTAGTGCCGGGAATAGCAATCAGCCCCAGCATTTT. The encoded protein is CASSAGNSNQPQHF.

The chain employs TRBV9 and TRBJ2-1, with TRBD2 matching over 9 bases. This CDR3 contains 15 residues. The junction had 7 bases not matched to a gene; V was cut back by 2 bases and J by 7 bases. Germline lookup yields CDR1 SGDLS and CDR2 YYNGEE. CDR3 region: CASSVGSGGFNEQFF. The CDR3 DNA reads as TGTGCCAGCAGCGTCGGAAGCGGGGGGTTTAATGAGCAGTTCTTC.

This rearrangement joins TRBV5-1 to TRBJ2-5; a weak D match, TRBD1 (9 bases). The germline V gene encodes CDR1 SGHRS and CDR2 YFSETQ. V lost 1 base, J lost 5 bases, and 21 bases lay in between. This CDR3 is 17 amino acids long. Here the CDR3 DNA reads TGCGCCAGCAGCTTGACAGGGGGCGCGGGGGGTACTGAGACCCAGTACTTC. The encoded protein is CASSLTGGAGGTETQYF.

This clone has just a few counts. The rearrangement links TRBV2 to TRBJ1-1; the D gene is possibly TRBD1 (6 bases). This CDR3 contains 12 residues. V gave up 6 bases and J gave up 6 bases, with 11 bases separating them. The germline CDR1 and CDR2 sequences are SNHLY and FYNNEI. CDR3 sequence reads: CASRRQDPEAFF. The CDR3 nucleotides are TGTGCCAGCAGGAGACAGGACCCTGAAGCTTTCTTT.

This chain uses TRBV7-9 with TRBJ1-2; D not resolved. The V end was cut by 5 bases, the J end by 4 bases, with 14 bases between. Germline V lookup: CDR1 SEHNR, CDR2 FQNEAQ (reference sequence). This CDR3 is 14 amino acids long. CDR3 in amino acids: CASSNIGGPYGYTF. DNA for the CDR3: TGTGCCAGCAGCAATATCGGAGGTCCCTATGGCTACACCTTC.

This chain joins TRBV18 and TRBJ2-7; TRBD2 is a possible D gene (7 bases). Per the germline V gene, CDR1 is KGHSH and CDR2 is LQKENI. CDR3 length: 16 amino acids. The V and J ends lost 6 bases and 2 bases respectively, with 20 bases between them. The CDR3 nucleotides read TGTGCCAGCTCGGCGGGGGCCTCGGGGAGTGCCTACGAGCAGTACTTC. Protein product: CASSAGASGSAYEQYF.

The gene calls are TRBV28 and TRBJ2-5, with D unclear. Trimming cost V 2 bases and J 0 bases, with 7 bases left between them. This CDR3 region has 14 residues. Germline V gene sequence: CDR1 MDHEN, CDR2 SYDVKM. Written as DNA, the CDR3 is TGTGCCAGCAGTTTAGCGTCGTACCAAGAGACCCAGTACTTC. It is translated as CASSLASYQETQYF. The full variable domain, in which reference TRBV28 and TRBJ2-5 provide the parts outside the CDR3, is DVKVTQSSRYLVKRTGEKVFLECVQDMDHENMFWYRQDPGLGLRLIYFSYDVKMKEKGDIPEGYSVSREKKERFSLILESASTNQTSMYLCASSLASYQETQYFGPGTRLLVL.

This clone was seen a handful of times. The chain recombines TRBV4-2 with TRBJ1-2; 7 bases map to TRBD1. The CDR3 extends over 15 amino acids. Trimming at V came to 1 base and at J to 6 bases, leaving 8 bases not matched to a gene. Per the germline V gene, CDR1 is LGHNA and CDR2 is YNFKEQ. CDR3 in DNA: TGTGCCAGCAGCCAAGCCGAACAGGGGTGGGATGGCTACACCTTC. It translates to CASSQAEQGWDGYTF.

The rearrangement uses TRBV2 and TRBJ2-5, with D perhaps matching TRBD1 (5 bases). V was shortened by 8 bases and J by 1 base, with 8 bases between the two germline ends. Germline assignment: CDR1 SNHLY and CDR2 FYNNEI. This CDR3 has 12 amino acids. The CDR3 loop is CASGAGQETQYF. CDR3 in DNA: TGTGCCAGCGGGGCCGGCCAAGAGACCCAGTACTTC. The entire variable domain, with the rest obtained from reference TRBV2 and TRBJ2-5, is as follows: EPEVTQTPSHQVTQMGQEVILRCVPISNHLYFYWYRQILGQKVEFLVSFYNNEISEKSEIFDDQFSVERPDGSNFTLKIRSTKLEDSAMYFCASGAGQETQYFGPGTRLLVL.

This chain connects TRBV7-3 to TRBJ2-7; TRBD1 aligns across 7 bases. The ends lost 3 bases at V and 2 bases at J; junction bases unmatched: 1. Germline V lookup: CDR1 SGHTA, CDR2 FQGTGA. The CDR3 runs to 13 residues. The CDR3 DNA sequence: TGTGCCAGCAGCTTCGGACAGGCCTACGAGCAGTACTTC. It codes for CASSFGQAYEQYF.